The 23 T cell receptor beta chains below come from one sample, sequenced in a study of regulatory T cells in long-lasting Graves disease. The time point is: newly diagnosed GD, antithyroid drugs for less than 3 months. The TCR library was prepared using RNA isolated from PBMCs. The TCR beta library used iRepertoire HTBI primers with Arm-PCR amplification of CDR3. TCRdb re-called the multiplex PCR reads through MiXCR, storing one row per CDR3 protein. The sample records around 450,000 distinct CDR3 sequences, 14% to 15% being singletons. The sample also formed part of further work on T cells in Graves' hyperthyroidism and ophthalmopathy.

This sample comprised peripheral blood mononuclear cells (PBMCs), obtained at new diagnosis, from a patient treated with antithyroid drugs. Receptors were obtained from a woman aged 25 to 39 with Graves disease.

This clonotype was counted ten times or more. The chain carries TRBV24-1 and TRBJ1-5; D remains ambiguous. The CDR3 spans 16 residues. Germline CDR1 KGHDR, CDR2 SFDVKD. The V end lost 4 bases, the J end lost 6 bases, and 18 bases lay between the germline ends. CDR3 loop: CATSEGDGLVGQPQHF. The CDR3 DNA sequence: TGTGCCACCAGTGAGGGCGACGGCCTGGTGGGTCAGCCCCAGCATTTT.

This clonotype was counted between two and nine times. The chain links TRBV14 to TRBJ2-7; D gene uncertain. CDR1 is SGHDN and CDR2 is FVKESK in the germline V gene. V shed 0 bases and J shed 2 bases, with 5 bases lying between them. This CDR3 spans 13 amino acids. CDR3 region: CASSQERTYEQYF. The CDR3 DNA sequence: TGTGCCAGCAGCCAAGAGCGTACCTACGAGCAGTACTTC.

The table lists this clonotype with many counts. This chain connects TRBV30 to TRBJ1-4; 8 bases are a match to TRBD1. Per germline, CDR1 GTSNPN and CDR2 SVGIG (reference sequence). J gave up 8 bases and V 2 bases, and 7 bases lay outside the gene matches. The CDR3 runs 14 residues. The DNA for the CDR3 is TGTGCCTGGAGTTCGGACAGGGACTACGAAAAACTGTTTTTT. It encodes CAWSSDRDYEKLFF.

This clonotype was detected only a few times. This chain joins TRBV5-1 and TRBJ2-7; 7 positions match TRBD2. After removal of 7 bases from V and 0 bases from J, the junction contained 10 bases not matched to a gene. Looked up from germline, CDR1 is SGHRS and CDR2 is YFSETQ. This CDR3 is built from 15 residues. CDR3 region: CASGLGTTFSYEQYF. CDR3 coding DNA: TGCGCCAGCGGCCTTGGGACTACCTTCTCCTACGAGCAGTACTTC.

As for this clonotype: Just one base apart from a much larger clone, this may be a read error. The V gene is TRBV12-3 or TRBV12-4, the J gene TRBJ1-4; possible D gene TRBD1, 5 bases. The CDR3 sequence is 12 residues long. The CDR3 DNA reads as TGTACCAGCAGGACGGGGGGGGAAAAACTGTTTTTT. Translated: CTSRTGGEKLFF.

The V gene is TRBV10-3, the J gene TRBJ2-2, with D unresolved. The germline CDR1 and CDR2 sequences are ENHRY and SYGVKD. This CDR3 has 13 amino acids. V was cut by 2 bases and J by 5 bases, with 6 bases left in between. CDR3 nucleotide sequence: TGTGCCATCAGTGAGAGAGGAACCGGGGAGCTGTTTTTT. This gives the protein CAISERGTGELFF.

As concerns this clonotype: This may be a read error: a much more frequent sequence differs by one nucleotide. The chain couples TRBV12-3 or TRBV12-4 to TRBJ2-5, with 9 bases fitting TRBD1. CDR3 length equals 13 residues. The junction had 8 bases not matched to a gene; V was cut back by 2 bases and J by 13 bases. CDR3 residues: CASSLMDRGPRYF. CDR3 in DNA: TGTGCCAGCAGTTTAATGGACAGGGGTCCCCGGTACTTC.

This clonotype was counted a single time. A single base is all that separates this from a far larger clone, so a read error is likely. J is TRBJ2-3 and V is TRBV3-1, with 9 bases that match TRBD2. Looked up from germline, CDR1 is LGHDT and CDR2 is YNNKEL (reference sequence). The CDR3 sequence is 17 residues long. In nucleotides, the CDR3 is TGTGCCAGCAGTTTCCCAAGCCAGCGGGGGGTCACAGGTACGCAGTATTTT. Protein: CASSFPSQRGVTGTQYF.

Points on this clonotype: Its ends do not fully match the called genes, so a read error is possible. The chain is built from TRBV9 and TRBJ2-1; 9 nucleotides align to TRBD2. Germline V gene data show CDR1 as SGDLS and CDR2 as YYNGEE. The CDR3 loop spans 16 amino acids. CDR3: CASSGSSGKSYNEQSF. The CDR3 nucleotides read TGTGCCAGCAGCGGATCTAGCGGGAAATCCTACAATGAGCAGTCCTTC.

As regards this clonotype: It may be a read error: a sequence one base away is much more abundant. The V call is TRBV18, the J call TRBJ1-1; D is possibly TRBD1 (5 bases). The V gene lost 3 bases and the J gene lost 0 bases, with 14 bases spanning the gap. Germline CDR1 reads KGHSH; CDR2 reads LQKENI. The CDR3 covers 16 residues. The CDR3 DNA sequence: TGTGCCAGCTCACCCCCCGCGACAGTCCTGAACACTGAAGCTTTCTTT. This encodes CASSPPATVLNTEAFF.

This clonotype was picked up a small number of times. The V call is TRBV6-1, the J call TRBJ2-7, with 12 bases aligning to TRBD2. CDR1 is MNHNS, CDR2 SASEGT, per germline. V lost 8 bases and J lost 2; bases outside the gene matches: 4. The CDR3 is made up of 14 amino acids. The CDR3, as DNA: TGTGCCAGCGCCCGGACTAGCGGGACCTACGAGCAGTACTTC. Its protein product is CASARTSGTYEQYF.

This clonotype was picked up many times. This chain links TRBV28 with TRBJ2-5; 8 bases are a match to TRBD1. CDR1 and CDR2 (germline): MDHEN, SYDVKM. The junction had 9 bases not matched to a gene; V was cut back by 4 bases and J by 2 bases. This CDR3 region has 16 residues. The DNA of the CDR3 is TGTGCCAGCAGTTCCCCTTACAGGGGGTTTCAAGAGACCCAGTACTTC. It translates to CASSSPYRGFQETQYF.

As for this clonotype: Since a much larger clone is just one base distant, this may be a read error. The V call is TRBV30, the J call TRBJ1-2; D might be TRBD1 (5 bases). CDR1 and CDR2 from the germline V gene are GTSNPN and SVGIG (reference sequence). Trimming left V 2 bases short and J 8 bases short, with 18 bases between. The CDR3 extends over 14 amino acids. CDR3 nucleotide sequence: TGTGCCTGGAGTATACGGCAGCTGTGGGGCGGCTACACCTTC. Translated: CAWSIRQLWGGYTF.

This clonotype was detected many times. The rearrangement joins TRBV29-1 to TRBJ1-3; tentatively, D is TRBD1 (6 bases). The CDR3 is 14 amino acids. Germline loops: CDR1 SQVTM, CDR2 ANQGSEA. Trimming took 4 bases from V and 1 from J, leaving 11 bases between them. CDR3 coding DNA: TGCAGCGTTGCACAGGGAGGGTCTGGAAACACCATATATTTT. It encodes CSVAQGGSGNTIYF.

This clonotype was detected a few times. The CDR3 DNA reads as TGCAGTGCTAGGGGAAGAGGCAATCAGCCCCAGCATTTT. This sequence encodes CSARGRGNQPQHF. The chain joins TRBV20-1 to TRBJ1-5, with D unclear. Trimming removed 3 bases at V and 2 bases at J, with 8 bases between. The germline V gene encodes CDR1 DFQATT and CDR2 SNEGSKA (reference sequence). This CDR3 is built from 13 residues.

Notes on this clonotype: As the CDR3 is not closed by the conserved phenylalanine or tryptophan, this likely results from a read error. The gene calls are TRBV12-3 or TRBV12-4 and TRBJ2-1, with D perhaps matching TRBD2 (5 bases). The V gene lost 6 bases and the J gene lost 2 bases, with 17 bases spanning the gap. The CDR3 consists of 16 residues. CDR3 amino acids: CASRQFFSAPYNEQFL. The CDR3 DNA reads TGTGCCAGCAGACAGTTCTTTAGCGCTCCCTACAATGAGCAGTTCCTC.

In this sample, this clonotype turned up many times. This chain uses TRBV6-1 with TRBJ1-4, with D perhaps matching TRBD1 (5 bases). V lost 8 bases and J 7 bases, leaving 17 bases between the germline ends. This CDR3 region has 14 residues. Germline V gene lookup returns CDR1 MNHNS and CDR2 SASEGT. CDR3 in DNA: TGTGCCAGCTCGTCCGTCGGGGGACTTGAAAAACTGTTTTTT. Protein sequence: CASSSVGGLEKLFF.

This clonotype showed up many times. J is TRBJ2-3 and V is TRBV5-1; 8 positions agree with TRBD2. Trimming at V came to 0 bases and at J to 2 bases, leaving 5 bases not matched to a gene. The CDR3 loop spans 16 amino acids. Per the germline V gene, CDR1 is SGHRS and CDR2 is YFSETQ. In DNA form, the CDR3 reads TGCGCCAGCAGCTTGGGGACTAGCTCCTCCACAGATACGCAGTATTTT. This translates into CASSLGTSSSTDTQYF.

This clonotype appeared a few times. The V gene is TRBV4-1, the J gene TRBJ2-7; D remains unclear. V gave up 1 base and J gave up 7 bases, with 11 bases separating them. CDR1 MGHRA and CDR2 YSYEKL come from the germline V gene. CDR3 length: 13 residues. The CDR3 sequence: CASSQGITLEQYF. The CDR3 DNA is TGCGCCAGCAGCCAAGGAATTACGTTGGAGCAGTACTTC.

The J gene is TRBJ2-7, the V gene TRBV9; the match to TRBD1 covers 7 bases. With 0 bases clipped from V and 6 bases from J, the junction kept 3 bases outside the gene matches. This CDR3 is 13 amino acids long. In germline, CDR1 is SGDLS, CDR2 YYNGEE. For the CDR3, the DNA is TGTGCCAGCAGCGTAGGGGACAGCTCCGAGCAGTACTTC. Amino acid sequence: CASSVGDSSEQYF.

In this sample, this clonotype turned up many times. The rearrangement uses TRBV20-1 and TRBJ2-1; tentative D call: TRBD2 (6 bases). Trimming pared 0 bases from V and 3 bases from J, leaving 15 bases between. The germline CDR1 and CDR2 sequences are DFQATT and SNEGSKA (reference sequence). The CDR3 has 16 amino acids. The CDR3, as DNA: TGCAGTGCTAGAGAGCCACTAGCTACCCACTACAATGAGCAGTTCTTC. As protein: CSAREPLATHYNEQFF.

The V call is TRBV18, the J call TRBJ1-4; D call uncertain. The CDR3 is 13 residues long. The germline V gene encodes CDR1 KGHSH and CDR2 LQKENI. V was cut by 1 base and J by 6 bases, with 6 bases left in between. The CDR3 loop is CASSPQGYEKLFF. CDR3 coding DNA: TGTGCCAGCTCACCACAGGGTTATGAAAAACTGTTTTTT.

Concerning this clonotype itself: At one end, the junction sequence differs from germline, possibly due to a read error. The V and J genes are TRBV28 and TRBJ2-7; D gene ambiguous. Germline V gene sequence: CDR1 MDHEN, CDR2 SYDVKM. The CDR3 runs to 12 residues. CDR3 sequence reads: CACSAVTYEQYF. In DNA form, the CDR3 reads TGTGCCTGCAGCGCTGTAACCTACGAGCAGTACTTC.